This T cell receptor (beta chain) was captured in a study of Ad26.COV2.S vaccination and SARS-CoV-2 variants (dated by TCRdb to the early 2020s). With respect to the entire study: Donors in the vaccine arm were drawn from COV1001, a multicentre, randomized, double-blind, placebo-controlled phase I-IIa trial testing Ad26.COV2.S in healthy adults. Participants in the trial were split at random into five groups of five each, receiving low-dose or high-dose Ad26.COV2.S once or twice, or else placebo on both occasions. A total of around 32 samples were included in the TCR-sequenced set, comprising around 20 Ad26.COV2.S vaccine recipients, 5 placebo recipients and 8 SARS-CoV-2 convalescent individuals. Ad26.COV2.S was administered intramuscularly at 5 x 10^10 or 1 x 10^11 viral particles, either as a single shot or as two shots given 56 days apart. TCRbeta repertoire sequencing served as the tool for gauging how specific and how broad the SARS-CoV-2-reactive T cell receptors were following Ad26.COV2.S vaccination. Investigators did not know the trial group allocation while performing experiments and assessing outcomes. The study at large found these results: According to the authors, total T cell responses may have been underestimated by the TCR breadth and depth analyses. Ad26.COV2.S recipients had higher spike-specific TCR breadth than placebo recipients (P = 0.0014). After vaccination, spike-specific CD8+ and CD4+ T cell responses were reported to show substantial breadth. Vaccine and placebo recipients had comparable non-spike TCR breadth, which fits with the vaccine containing only spike. The study lacked the statistical power to compare responses across vaccine doses or regimens.

Concerning this clone itself: Which antigen it targets is not known. Per-base quality was not reported, and no clone a single base away is much larger than it.

TCRbeta CDR3 regions were sequenced with the immunoSEQ Assay. After extraction, genomic DNA underwent amplification by bias-controlled multiplex PCR, followed by high-throughput sequencing. Under the source paper's analysis protocol: To quantify the absolute abundance of each unique TCRbeta CDR3 region, sequences were collapsed and filtered. Usable DNA was measured by amplifying reference genes present in all nucleated cells, and TCRbeta template counts were normalized to that usable DNA to estimate T cell fraction. Repertoire TCRs were annotated as SARS-CoV-2-specific by exact matching of V gene, CDR3 amino acid sequence and J gene to a known reactive TCR set. The reference SARS-CoV-2 TCR set was obtained from MIRA and was filtered for enrichment in COVID-19-positive ImmuneCODE repertoires, whereby public or cross-reactive TCRs were removed. Using the MIRA antigens, annotated TCRs were further analysed by specific ORF or by position within an ORF. Depth was the summed frequency of annotated unique rearrangements, while breadth was defined as annotated unique rearrangements over total unique productive rearrangements. TCR breadth was compared between groups using two-sided Wilcoxon rank-sum tests. TCRdb stores this immuneACCESS table with in-frame sequences only. Part of the clones is absent; in the studies checked, under half of the shortfall reflects unresolved V genes, and no reason is known for the rest. V, J and clone size derive from that table, while D and trimming were established from the DNA sequence. In this sample the table shows about 400,000 clones, 80% to 90% of which occur a single time. Jointly, the top ten make up more than 3% of the sample.

According to the study, the label for this sample's treatment or condition signals: some 20 received Ad26.COV2.S at low or high dose, single or two shots; roughly five received placebo; per-sample allocation not given. Repertoires of vaccine and placebo recipients were sequenced from samples collected on day 63 after the first injection. Between 29 July and 7 August 2020, Cohort 1b enrolled 25 adults aged 18-55 years at one site in Boston, USA. Ad26.COV2.S was a replication-incompetent adenovirus type 26 vector that expressed a prefusion-stabilized SARS-CoV-2 spike protein derived from the original Wuhan strain. From a lookup of the germline V gene, CDR1 and CDR2 are SGHRS and YFSETQ. Between the V and J ends, shortened by 0 bases and 5 bases respectively, the junction contains 12 bases. The CDR3 runs 15 amino acids, cysteine and phenylalanine included. Just the 45-base CDR3 DNA is kept, in frame starting at base 1.

The sequenced sample was peripheral blood, obtained in a trial of Ad26.COV2.S vaccine versus placebo. The sequence was obtained from a person aged 18-60 years who received the Ad26.COV2.S COVID-19 vaccine or a placebo. This sequence uses TRBV5-1 and TRBJ1-5; the D gene is perhaps TRBD1, from 6 matching bases. The CDR3 protein: CASSLGAGAHQPQHF. In nucleotide form, the sequence is TGCGCCAGCAGCTTGGGGGCGGGGGCCCATCAGCCCCAGCATTTT.